Each of the 32 T cell receptor beta chains below was sequenced from the same sample in a study of cytomegalovirus exposure and HLA in healthy donors. Primers for the PCR totalled 60 Vbeta and 13 Jbeta. Assay: immunoSEQ multiplex PCR; the TCRdb copy retains only in-frame clones and omits some. The repertoire holds about 94,000 clones, approximately 76% seen once, with 7.1% in the top ten. The source material was PBMCs. All receptors derive from a man aged 40-49 years in good health and CMV-seropositive.

The chain recombines TRBV4-2 with TRBJ2-5, with no clear D. Trimming shortened V by 5 bases and J by 2 bases, and 9 bases separated the two germline ends. The CDR3 is 13 residues long. Germline loops: CDR1 LGHNA, CDR2 YNFKEQ. Here the CDR3 reads CASSGTAQETQYF. The DNA of the CDR3 is TGTGCCAGCAGCGGTACAGCACAAGAGACCCAGTACTTC.

This rearrangement joins TRBV23-1 to TRBJ1-4; 8 bases fit TRBD1. TRBV23-1 is identified as an open reading frame with a role that is uncertain. This CDR3 is built from 18 residues. Trimming took 6 bases from V and 5 from J; bases not matched to a gene: 17. In DNA form, the CDR3 reads TGCGCCAGCAGCGTTTGGGGGGTTGCGGGACAGGAGAATGAAAAACTGTTTTTT. Its protein is CASSVWGVAGQENEKLFF.

This clone was recorded a few times. This rearrangement joins TRBV6-6 to TRBJ2-1; D uncertain. CDR3 length: 14 residues. With 2 bases removed from V and 5 bases from J, the gap between germline ends came to 10 bases. Germline CDR1 is MNHNY and CDR2 is SVGAGI (reference sequence). The CDR3 region is CASSYGGRHNEQFF. The CDR3 DNA reads TGTGCCAGCAGTTACGGCGGCCGGCACAATGAGCAGTTCTTC.

J is TRBJ1-2 and V is TRBV2; 7 bases align to TRBD1. Germline CDR1 is SNHLY and CDR2 is FYNNEI. V gave up 3 bases and J gave up 6 bases; unmatched junction bases: 7. CDR3 length: 14 residues. CDR3 bases: TGTGCCAGCAGTGAGTCAATAGGGGGCAATGGCTACACCTTC. Amino acid sequence: CASSESIGGNGYTF.

This chain connects TRBV28 to TRBJ1-3; D is perhaps TRBD1 (6 bases). Between the trimmed V and J ends, which lost 10 bases and 0 bases, there was a span of 7 bases. The CDR3 totals 12 residues. The germline V gene encodes CDR1 MDHEN and CDR2 SYDVKM. Here the CDR3 DNA reads TGTGCCACACAGGGCTCTGGAAACACCATATATTTT. The encoded protein is CATQGSGNTIYF.

The CDR3 DNA reads TGTGCCAGCAGCGATAGCGGAGAGAGGACAGATACGCAGTATTTT. It encodes CASSDSGERTDTQYF. The genes are TRBV9 and TRBJ2-3; D perhaps matches TRBD2 (6 bases). Germline lookup yields CDR1 SGDLS and CDR2 YYNGEE. V dropped 3 bases and J dropped 3 bases, with 14 bases sitting between them. The CDR3 spans 15 residues. Based on the CDR3 plus reference TRBV9 and TRBJ2-3, the full variable domain is DSGVTQTPKHLITATGQRVTLRCSPRSGDLSVYWYQQSLDQGLQFLIQYYNGEERAKGNILERFSAQQFPDLHSELNLSSLELGDSALYFCASSDSGERTDTQYFGPGTRLTVL.

The chain is built from TRBV25-1 and TRBJ2-7, with TRBD1 matching 12 bases. The J segment lost 6 bases and the V segment lost 5 bases, leaving 5 bases of the junction unmatched. Germline V gene data show CDR1 as MGHDK and CDR2 as SYGVNS. This CDR3 spans 14 amino acids. DNA for the CDR3: TGTGCCAGCAGTTCCCGGGACAGGGGGCGCGAGCAGTACTTC. Amino acids: CASSSRDRGREQYF.

This chain connects TRBV5-4 to TRBJ1-2; TRBD1 matches 7 bases. This CDR3 contains 14 residues. Looked up from germline, CDR1 is SGHNT and CDR2 is YYREEE (reference sequence). V shed 0 bases, J shed 5 bases, and the junction held 4 bases outside the gene matches. The CDR3 DNA reads as TGTGCCAGCAGCTTGGCTACAGGGGCATATGGCTACACCTTC. Translating it yields CASSLATGAYGYTF. The complete variable domain, with remaining parts taken from reference TRBV5-4 and TRBJ1-2, reads ETGVTQSPTHLIKTRGQQVTLRCSSQSGHNTVSWYQQALGQGPQFIFQYYREEENGRGNFPPRFSGLQFPNYSSELNVNALELDDSALYLCASSLATGAYGYTFGSGTRLTVV.

The chain employs TRBV5-5 and TRBJ1-2, with TRBD1 matching over 7 bases. CDR1 is SGHKS, CDR2 YYEKEE, per germline (reference sequence). V lost 2 bases to trimming and J lost 3 bases; unmatched junction nucleotides: 1. This CDR3 region has 13 residues. CDR3 residues: CASSLGQDYGYTF. The DNA of the CDR3 is TGTGCCAGCAGCTTAGGACAGGACTATGGCTACACCTTC.

The V call is TRBV19, the J call TRBJ1-1; TRBD1 matches 8 bases. This CDR3 contains 14 residues. Looked up from germline, CDR1 is LNHDA and CDR2 is SQIVND (reference sequence). Trimming took 5 bases from V and 1 from J; bases not matched to a gene: 3. For the CDR3, the DNA is TGTGCCAGTAGTGTCACAGGGGGGAACACTGAAGCTTTCTTT. The encoded protein is CASSVTGGNTEAFF. The variable domain in full, completed from reference TRBV19 and TRBJ1-1, reads DGGITQSPKYLFRKEGQNVTLSCEQNLNHDAMYWYRQDPGQGLRLIYYSQIVNDFQKGDIAEGYSVSREKKESFPLTVTSAQKNPTAFYLCASSVTGGNTEAFFGQGTRLTVV.

In its sample, this clone was seen a few times. J is TRBJ2-7 and V is TRBV7-9; 10 bases match TRBD2. V shed 1 base and J 3 bases; nucleotides not matched to a gene: 3. The germline V gene encodes CDR1 SEHNR and CDR2 FQNEAQ (reference sequence). This CDR3 comprises 15 residues. In DNA, the CDR3 is TGTGCCAGCAGCTTAGTGGTAGCGGGAGGCTACGAGCAGTACTTC. Its protein is CASSLVVAGGYEQYF.

The V and J genes are TRBV5-1 and TRBJ2-5, with 13 bases fitting TRBD2. CDR1 is SGHRS, CDR2 YFSETQ, per germline. V dropped 4 bases and J dropped 0; count of bases not matched to a gene: 3. This CDR3 comprises 16 residues. The DNA of the CDR3 is TGCGCCAGCAGCCGCGGGACTAGCGGGGACCAAGAGACCCAGTACTTC. Amino acids: CASSRGTSGDQETQYF.

The rearrangement uses TRBV9 and TRBJ2-1; possible D gene TRBD1, 5 bases. Germline V gene data show CDR1 as SGDLS and CDR2 as YYNGEE. This CDR3 comprises 16 residues. With 0 bases removed from V and 0 bases from J, the gap between germline ends came to 10 bases. The CDR3 DNA reads as TGTGCCAGCAGCGTAGGGGGCAGCAGCTCCTACAATGAGCAGTTCTTC. Translation gives CASSVGGSSSYNEQFF. Together with reference TRBV9 and TRBJ2-1, the CDR3 gives the full variable domain: DSGVTQTPKHLITATGQRVTLRCSPRSGDLSVYWYQQSLDQGLQFLIQYYNGEERAKGNILERFSAQQFPDLHSELNLSSLELGDSALYFCASSVGGSSSYNEQFFGPGTRLTVL.

The chain uses TRBV19 and TRBJ2-7; 8 bases are a match to TRBD1. Germline CDR1 LNHDA, CDR2 SQIVND (reference sequence). V trimming: 3 bases; J trimming: 2 bases; junction bases outside the gene matches: 6. This CDR3 is built from 15 residues. The CDR3, as DNA: TGTGCCAGTAGTATCCGACAGGGGAAAGCCTACGAGCAGTACTTC. It specifies CASSIRQGKAYEQYF.

Points on this clone: At one of its ends the junction is not consistent with the germline gene, which may arise from a read error. The sample holds other DNA sequences that translate to the same CDR3. This chain joins TRBV12-5 and TRBJ2-5; tentative D call: TRBD2 (5 bases). The CDR3 runs to 14 residues. Germline CDR1 reads LGHNT; CDR2 reads FRNRAP. The CDR3 DNA follows: TGTGCTAGTGGTTTGTCCATCGGGGAAGAGACTCAGTACTTC. This gives the protein CASGLSIGEETQYF. Full variable domain (missing parts from reference TRBV12-5 and TRBJ2-5): DARVTQTPRHKVTEMGQEVTMRCQPILGHNTVFWYRQTMMQGLELLAYFRNRAPLDDSGMPKDRFSAEMPDATLATLKIQPSEPRDSAVYFCASGLSIGEETQYFGPGTRLLVL.

The chain couples TRBV9 to TRBJ2-1; 8 positions match TRBD2. This CDR3 is built from 15 residues. J gave up 3 bases and V 2 bases, and 4 bases lay outside the gene matches. The V gene's germline CDR1 is SGDLS and CDR2 YYNGEE. CDR3 bases: TGTGCCAGCAGCGTTAGTCGGGGGGGCTACAATGAGCAGTTCTTC. Protein product: CASSVSRGGYNEQFF.

This clone turned up a few times. V usage is TRBV5-4 and J usage is TRBJ2-3, with a weak D call TRBD1 (5 bases). This CDR3 spans 14 amino acids. V shed 1 base and J shed 4 bases, with 10 bases lying between them. Per the germline V gene, CDR1 is SGHNT and CDR2 is YYREEE (reference sequence). Here the CDR3 reads CASSLQGVADTQYF. DNA of the CDR3: TGTGCCAGCAGCTTGCAAGGGGTTGCAGATACGCAGTATTTT. Supplemented by reference TRBV5-4 and TRBJ2-3, the full variable domain reads ETGVTQSPTHLIKTRGQQVTLRCSSQSGHNTVSWYQQALGQGPQFIFQYYREEENGRGNFPPRFSGLQFPNYSSELNVNALELDDSALYLCASSLQGVADTQYFGPGTRLTVL.

A single count supports this clone. J is TRBJ2-3 and V is TRBV5-1; D gene uncertain. The ends were cut back, 3 bases at V and 0 bases at J, with 11 bases in the middle. The CDR3 consists of 15 residues. Germline CDR1 reads SGHRS; CDR2 reads YFSETQ. The CDR3 region has the DNA TGCGCCAGCAGCTCCGCGGTGGCCAGCACAGATACGCAGTATTTT. Its translation: CASSSAVASTDTQYF. Full variable domain (missing parts from reference TRBV5-1 and TRBJ2-3): KAGVTQTPRYLIKTRGQQVTLSCSPISGHRSVSWYQQTPGQGLQFLFEYFSETQRNKGNFPGRFSGRQFSNSRSEMNVSTLELGDSALYLCASSSAVASTDTQYFGPGTRLTVL.

The V and J genes are TRBV6-5 and TRBJ2-7, with 7 nucleotides matching TRBD2. This CDR3 has 15 residues. After removal of 6 bases from V and 2 bases from J, the junction contained 10 bases not matched to a gene. Germline values: CDR1 MNHEY, CDR2 SVGAGI. The CDR3 DNA follows: TGTGCCAGCAGCGGCCGCGGAGGGACTACCTACGAGCAGTACTTC. Translated: CASSGRGGTTYEQYF.

This sequence joins TRBV2 and TRBJ1-2; 9 nucleotides agree with TRBD1. The germline V gene has CDR1 SNHLY and CDR2 FYNNEI. The V gene end was trimmed by 1 base and the J gene end by 4 bases; junction bases not matched to a gene: 7. The CDR3 length is 16 residues. Here the CDR3 reads CASSEEGTGRFYGYTF. The CDR3 DNA reads TGTGCCAGCAGTGAAGAAGGGACAGGGAGATTCTATGGCTACACCTTC.

The chain carries TRBV29-1 and TRBJ2-7, with 11 bases that match TRBD2. The V and J ends lost 4 bases and 3 bases, in that order; junction bases with no gene match: 14. The CDR3 has 17 amino acids. Germline V gene lookup returns CDR1 SQVTM and CDR2 ANQGSEA. CDR3 sequence: CSVGGGLAEGFFYEQYF. The CDR3 DNA follows: TGCAGCGTTGGTGGGGGACTAGCGGAGGGGTTCTTCTACGAGCAGTACTTC.

The CDR3 DNA is TGTGCCAGCAGCTTAACGCAGTCCCTGAGGGCCAACGTCCTGACTTTC. Its translation: CASSLTQSLRANVLTF. V and J are TRBV7-2 and TRBJ2-6; no clear D gene. This CDR3 comprises 16 residues. V was cut by 2 bases and J by 5 bases, with 13 bases left in between. The germline gives CDR1 SGHTA, CDR2 FQGNSA.

The chain couples TRBV2 to TRBJ2-1; TRBD1 might be the D (7 bases). Deletions cut 6 bases from V and 7 bases from J, with 19 bases between. The germline V gene has CDR1 SNHLY and CDR2 FYNNEI. CDR3 size: 15 residues. CDR3 DNA: TGTGCCAGCAGCACCAGGGGGAGCGGGCTAAATGAGCAGTTCTTC. Protein: CASSTRGSGLNEQFF.

The CDR3 DNA reads TGTGCCAGCAGTTTGAGGAACGACAGGGCCTACGAGCAGTACTTC. This sequence encodes CASSLRNDRAYEQYF. This chain uses TRBV27 with TRBJ2-7; 7 bases fit TRBD1. Unmatched junction bases numbered 7, after V lost 3 bases and J lost 2 bases. Germline-derived CDR1 and CDR2 are MNHEY and SMNVEV (reference sequence). The CDR3 length is 15 residues.

This chain links TRBV9 with TRBJ2-1; TRBD2 might be the D (5 bases). The CDR3 has 16 residues. V was pared by 0 bases and J by 3 bases, with 13 bases between. From germline, CDR1 is SGDLS and CDR2 YYNGEE. DNA for the CDR3: TGTGCCAGCAGCGTAGAGGGTGGAGGTTTCTACAATGAGCAGTTCTTC. As protein: CASSVEGGGFYNEQFF.

The chain is built from TRBV11-3 and TRBJ2-7; TRBD2 is a possible D gene (5 bases). CDR1 is SGHNT, CDR2 YENEEA, per germline. The length of the CDR3 is 14 residues. V was clipped by 2 bases and J by 2 bases, with 10 bases between them. DNA of the CDR3: TGTGCCAGCAGCTTATCCAGCGGAACCTACGAGCAGTACTTC. Its protein product is CASSLSSGTYEQYF.

This clone has just a few counts. The rearrangement uses TRBV4-3 and TRBJ1-2; TRBD1 matches at 10 bases. Germline trimming cut 2 bases from V and 7 bases from J; bases unmatched to any gene: 4. From germline, CDR1 is LGHNA and CDR2 YSLEER. The CDR3 loop spans 14 amino acids. CDR3 protein: CASSQPGQGSGYTF. The CDR3 coding sequence is TGCGCCAGCAGCCAACCGGGACAGGGGTCTGGCTACACCTTC.

This clone appeared a few times. The chain carries TRBV11-2 and TRBJ2-7, with 12 positions matching TRBD2. This CDR3 spans 18 amino acids. The ends lost 4 bases at V and 5 bases at J; junction bases unmatched: 15. Germline values: CDR1 SGHAT, CDR2 FQNNGV. CDR3: CASSSNSGTSGRRNEQYF. The CDR3 nucleotides are TGTGCCAGCAGCTCAAATTCTGGAACTAGCGGGAGGAGAAACGAGCAGTACTTC.

In this sample, this clone turned up a few times. This chain links TRBV5-5 with TRBJ2-5, with D possibly TRBD2 on 6 matching bases. The CDR3 loop spans 14 amino acids. V lost 2 bases to trimming and J lost 8 bases, with 16 bases between them. The germline gives CDR1 SGHKS, CDR2 YYEKEE (reference sequence). The CDR3 loop reads CASSLLATPETQYF. The CDR3 region has the DNA TGTGCCAGCAGCTTACTAGCCACGCCCGAAACCCAGTACTTC.

The genes are TRBV7-9 and TRBJ1-2; TRBD1 is a possible D gene (6 bases). Germline assignment: CDR1 SEHNR and CDR2 FQNEAQ (reference sequence). The CDR3 is 14 residues long. Trimming pared 5 bases from V and 7 bases from J, leaving 17 bases between. The CDR3 DNA sequence: TGTGCCAGCAGCACTCGACAGGACTTGGGTGGCTACACCTTC. This encodes CASSTRQDLGGYTF.

Points on this clone: One junction end does not reproduce the germline sequence, and a read error may be involved. The chain joins TRBV29-1 to TRBJ2-7; D perhaps matches TRBD2 (7 bases). Germline CDR1 reads SQVTM; CDR2 reads ANQGSEA. This CDR3 comprises 10 residues. CDR3 nucleotides: TGCAGCGTCGGGACTACAGGGCCCGACTTC. Protein product: CSVGTTGPDF.

The rearrangement joins TRBV5-6 to TRBJ2-5, with 13 bases lining up with TRBD2. V shed 4 bases and J 4 bases; nucleotides not matched to a gene: 7. The CDR3 has 16 amino acids. Germline V gene sequence: CDR1 SGHDT, CDR2 YYEEEE. CDR3 protein: CASSPTSGRPSETQYF. In DNA, the CDR3 is TGTGCCAGCAGCCCGACTAGCGGGAGGCCATCAGAGACCCAGTACTTC.